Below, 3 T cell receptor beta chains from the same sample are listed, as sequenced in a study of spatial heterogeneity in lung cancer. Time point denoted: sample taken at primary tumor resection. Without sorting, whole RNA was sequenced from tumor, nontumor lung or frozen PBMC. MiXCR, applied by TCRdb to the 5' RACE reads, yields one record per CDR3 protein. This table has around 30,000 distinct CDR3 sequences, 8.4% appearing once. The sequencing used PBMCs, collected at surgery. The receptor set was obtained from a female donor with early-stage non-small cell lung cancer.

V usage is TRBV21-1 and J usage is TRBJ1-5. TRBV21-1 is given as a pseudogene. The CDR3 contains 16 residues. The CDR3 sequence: CASSKVPDFSNQPQHF. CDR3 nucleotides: TGTGCCAGCAGCAAAGTACCCGACTTCAGCAATCAGCCCCAGCATTTT.

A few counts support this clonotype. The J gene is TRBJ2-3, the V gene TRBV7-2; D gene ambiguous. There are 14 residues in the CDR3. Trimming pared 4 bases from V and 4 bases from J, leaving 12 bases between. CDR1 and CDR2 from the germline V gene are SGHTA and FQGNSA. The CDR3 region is CASSSRGPADTQYF. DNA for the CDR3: TGTGCCAGCAGCTCCCGCGGACCGGCAGATACGCAGTATTTT.

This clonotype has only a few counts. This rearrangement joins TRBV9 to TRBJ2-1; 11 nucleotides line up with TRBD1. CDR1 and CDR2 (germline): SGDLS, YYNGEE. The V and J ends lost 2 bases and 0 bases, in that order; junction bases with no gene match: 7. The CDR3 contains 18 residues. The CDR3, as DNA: TGTGCCAGCAGCGTTGGACAGGGGGCATATCCCTCCTACAATGAGCAGTTCTTC. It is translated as CASSVGQGAYPSYNEQFF. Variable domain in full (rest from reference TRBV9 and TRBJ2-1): DSGVTQTPKHLITATGQRVTLRCSPRSGDLSVYWYQQSLDQGLQFLIQYYNGEERAKGNILERFSAQQFPDLHSELNLSSLELGDSALYFCASSVGQGAYPSYNEQFFGPGTRLTVL.